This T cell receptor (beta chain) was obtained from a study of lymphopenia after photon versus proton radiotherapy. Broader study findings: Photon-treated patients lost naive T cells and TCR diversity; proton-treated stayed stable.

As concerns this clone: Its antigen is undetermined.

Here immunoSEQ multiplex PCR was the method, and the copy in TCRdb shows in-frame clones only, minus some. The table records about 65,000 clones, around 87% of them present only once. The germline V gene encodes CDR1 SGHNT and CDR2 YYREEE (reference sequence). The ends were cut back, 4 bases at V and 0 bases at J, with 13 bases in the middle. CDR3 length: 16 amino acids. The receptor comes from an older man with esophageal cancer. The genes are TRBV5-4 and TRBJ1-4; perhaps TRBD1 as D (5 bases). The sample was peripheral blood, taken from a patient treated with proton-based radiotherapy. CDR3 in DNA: TGTGCCAGCAGCCGGCCCGGGGCCACAACTAATGAAAAACTGTTTTTT. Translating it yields CASSRPGATTNEKLFF.